Detailed here is one T cell receptor (beta chain). This specimen comes from a study of blood T cell repertoires in COVID-19. Across the study: The samples span acute and convalescent COVID-19 from the United States, Italy and Spain. From T cells, B-cell-depleted T cells, or PBMCs came the material, which was cDNA or gDNA.

Germline CDR1 KGHDR, CDR2 SFDVKD. Trimming cost V 5 bases and J 3 bases, with 10 bases left between them. The CDR3 sequence is 14 residues long. In the source study's methods: Estimation of nucleated cell counts was performed using reference gene primer amplification. Generated by immunoSEQ multiplex PCR, the TCRdb table keeps only in-frame clones and is missing some. The V and J calls and clone size come from that table; D and trimming were worked out from the DNA. The sample includes around 300,000 clones, 90% to 95% seen only once; the top ten take over 2%. Seattle-derived patients entered the study during active infection and were followed longitudinally.

This sequence joins TRBV24-1 and TRBJ2-1, with TRBD2 as a possible D gene (5 bases). The sequenced sample was peripheral blood. The clonotype originates from a woman aged 25 to 39 with COVID-19, enrolled during active disease. The CDR3 nucleotides are TGTGCCACCAGTGCCCAGCGGAGCTACAATGAGCAGTTCTTC. This translates into CATSAQRSYNEQFF.